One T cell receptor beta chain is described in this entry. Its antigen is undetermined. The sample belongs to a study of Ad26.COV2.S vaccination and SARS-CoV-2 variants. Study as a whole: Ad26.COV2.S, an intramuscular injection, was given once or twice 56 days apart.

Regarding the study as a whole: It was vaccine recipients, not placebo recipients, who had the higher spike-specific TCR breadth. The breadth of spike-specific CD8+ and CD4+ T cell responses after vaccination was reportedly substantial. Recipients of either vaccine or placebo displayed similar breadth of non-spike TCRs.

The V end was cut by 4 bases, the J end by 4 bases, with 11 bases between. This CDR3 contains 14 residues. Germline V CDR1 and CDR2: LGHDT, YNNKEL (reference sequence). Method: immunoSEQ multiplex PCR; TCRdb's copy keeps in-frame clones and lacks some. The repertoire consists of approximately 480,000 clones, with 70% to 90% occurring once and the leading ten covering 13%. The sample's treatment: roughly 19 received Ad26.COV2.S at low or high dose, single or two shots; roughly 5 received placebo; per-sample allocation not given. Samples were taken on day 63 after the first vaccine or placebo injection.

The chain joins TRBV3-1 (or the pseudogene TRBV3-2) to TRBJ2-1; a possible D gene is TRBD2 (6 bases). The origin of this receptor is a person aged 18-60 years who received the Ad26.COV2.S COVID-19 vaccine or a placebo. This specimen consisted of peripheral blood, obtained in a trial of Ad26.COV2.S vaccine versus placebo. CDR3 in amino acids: CASSRGIGYNEQFF. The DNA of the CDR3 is TGTGCCAGCAGCCGCGGGATTGGTTACAATGAGCAGTTCTTC.